The rows below give T cell receptor beta chains drawn from one sample of a study of T cells in Graves' hyperthyroidism and ophthalmopathy. TCRdb redid the calling of the multiplex PCR reads with MiXCR, one entry per CDR3 protein. The sample has approximately 300,000 distinct CDR3 sequences, around a fifth seen once. Material for sequencing was blood. All receptors come from a man aged 50-60 years with Graves' ophthalmopathy. CDR3s include the opening cysteine and the closing phenylalanine or tryptophan. A D gene is named only where the DNA matches it firmly. Not all rows give a size; the values are once, few, many and, for expanded clones, a class.

CDR3 protein: CSARDFTGVTGELFF; CDR3 DNA: TGCAGTGCTAGAGATTTCACAGGGGTGACCGGGGAGCTGTTTTTT; D gene: TRBD1; clone size: few; V gene: TRBV20-1; J gene: TRBJ2-2
CDR3 protein: CASSSLPGQGDEQYF; CDR3 DNA: TGTGCCAGCAGCTCACTGCCGGGACAGGGGGACGAGCAGTACTTC; D gene: TRBD1; clone size: many; V gene: TRBV11-2; J gene: TRBJ2-7
CDR3 protein: CASSSLRERDEQYF; CDR3 DNA: TGTGCCAGCAGTTCCCTACGGGAGAGGGACGAGCAGTACTTC; D gene: -; clone size: -; V gene: TRBV9; J gene: TRBJ2-7
CDR3 protein: CASSQDVSYEQYF; CDR3 DNA: TGTGCCAGCAGCCAGGACGTCTCCTACGAGCAGTACTTC; D gene: -; clone size: many; V gene: TRBV7-6; J gene: TRBJ2-7
CDR3 protein: CAWSLSPEGYTF; CDR3 DNA: TGTGCCTGGAGCCTATCACCGGAGGGCTACACCTTC; D gene: -; clone size: many; V gene: TRBV30; J gene: TRBJ1-2
CDR3 protein: CASSRGQLYEQYF; CDR3 DNA: TGTGCCAGTAGTAGGGGACAGCTCTACGAGCAGTACTTC; D gene: TRBD1; clone size: few; V gene: TRBV19; J gene: TRBJ2-7
CDR3 protein: CASSEPPPYEQYF; CDR3 DNA: TGTGCCAGCAGTGAACCACCACCCTACGAGCAGTACTTC; D gene: -; clone size: many; V gene: TRBV7-2; J gene: TRBJ2-7
CDR3 protein: CASRPTSEETQYF; CDR3 DNA: TGTGCCAGCAGGCCGACTAGCGAAGAGACCCAGTACTTC; D gene: TRBD2; clone size: few; V gene: TRBV2; J gene: TRBJ2-5
CDR3 protein: CASSFSNVQETQYF; CDR3 DNA: TGCGCCAGCAGCTTTTCCAACGTCCAAGAGACCCAGTACTTC; D gene: -; clone size: few; V gene: TRBV5-1; J gene: TRBJ2-5
CDR3 protein: CASRSGGGYTF; CDR3 DNA: TGTGCCAGCAGGTCCGGCGGGGGCTACACCTTC; D gene: -; clone size: many; V gene: TRBV12-3/TRBV12-4; J gene: TRBJ1-2
CDR3 protein: CASSYGIGVTEAFF; CDR3 DNA: TGTGCCAGCAGTTACGGGATCGGGGTGACTGAAGCTTTCTTT; D gene: -; clone size: -; V gene: TRBV6-5; J gene: TRBJ1-1
CDR3 protein: CASSYSGTEQYF; CDR3 DNA: TGTGCCAGCAGTTATAGCGGGACCGAGCAGTACTTC; D gene: TRBD2; clone size: -; V gene: TRBV27; J gene: TRBJ2-7
CDR3 protein: CASRGLSFGTEAFF; CDR3 DNA: TGTGCCAGCAGGGGCCTCTCGTTTGGGACTGAAGCTTTCTTT; D gene: -; clone size: few; V gene: TRBV28; J gene: TRBJ1-1
CDR3 protein: CASSVDPSGSVNIQYF; CDR3 DNA: TGTGCCAGCAGCGTAGATCCTAGCGGGAGTGTAAACATTCAGTACTTC; D gene: TRBD2; clone size: -; V gene: TRBV9; J gene: TRBJ2-4
CDR3 protein: CASSLTGWGTDTQYF; CDR3 DNA: TGTGCCAGCAGTTTGACAGGTTGGGGCACAGATACGCAGTATTTT; D gene: -; clone size: few; V gene: TRBV2; J gene: TRBJ2-3
CDR3 protein: CASSQGGVGTDTQYF; CDR3 DNA: TGTGCCAGCAGCCAAGGGGGGGTTGGCACAGATACGCAGTATTTT; D gene: -; clone size: few; V gene: TRBV3-1; J gene: TRBJ2-3
CDR3 protein: CASSEAPVMGYIYEQYF; CDR3 DNA: TGTGCCAGCAGTGAAGCGCCCGTTATGGGGTATATCTACGAGCAGTACTTC; D gene: -; clone size: many; V gene: TRBV6-1; J gene: TRBJ2-7
CDR3 protein: CASSPPAGWGTEAFF; CDR3 DNA: TGTGCCAGCAGTCCCCCGGCGGGGTGGGGGACTGAAGCTTTCTTT; D gene: -; clone size: -; V gene: TRBV6-1; J gene: TRBJ1-1
CDR3 protein: CASSEMGWENTEAFF; CDR3 DNA: TGTGCCAGCAGTGAGATGGGTTGGGAGAACACTGAAGCTTTCTTT; D gene: -; clone size: -; V gene: TRBV2; J gene: TRBJ1-1
CDR3 protein: CATIQGFGETQYF; CDR3 DNA: TGTGCCACCATCCAGGGGTTTGGAGAGACCCAGTACTTC; D gene: -; clone size: -; V gene: TRBV7-8; J gene: TRBJ2-5